The 18 T cell receptor beta chains listed next were all sequenced from one sample in a study of blood T cell repertoires in COVID-19. TCRdb's table, derived via immunoSEQ multiplex PCR, lists solely in-frame clones and lacks some. This table holds tens of thousands of clones, 90% to 95% found once. Sequencing was carried out using peripheral blood. These receptors all stem from a man in his fifties or sixties with COVID-19, enrolled during active disease.

The gene calls are TRBV3-1 (or the pseudogene TRBV3-2) and TRBJ1-3, with D perhaps matching TRBD1 (5 bases). CDR1 LGHDT and CDR2 YNNKEL come from the germline V gene (reference sequence). The CDR3 totals 16 residues. Trimming removed 3 bases from V and 0 bases from J, with 12 bases in between. CDR3 region: CASSQNRKSSGNTIYF. DNA of the CDR3: TGTGCCAGCAGCCAGAACAGGAAGAGCTCTGGAAACACCATATATTTT.

This chain connects TRBV18 to TRBJ2-5, with 9 positions matching TRBD1. Germline loops: CDR1 KGHSH, CDR2 LQKENI. This CDR3 contains 14 residues. The J segment lost 1 base and the V segment lost 4 bases, leaving 1 base of the junction unmatched. CDR3 coding DNA: TGTGCCAGCTCACAGGACAGGGGCCAAGAGACCCAGTACTTC. It specifies CASSQDRGQETQYF. Looking up the rest from reference TRBV18 and TRBJ2-5 gives the full variable domain: NAGVMQNPRHLVRRRGQEARLRCSPMKGHSHVYWYRQLPEEGLKFMVYLQKENIIDESGMPKERFSAEFPKEGPSILRIQQVVRGDSAAYFCASSQDRGQETQYFGPGTRLLVL.

This chain links TRBV5-5 with TRBJ1-1, with D possibly TRBD1 on 6 matching bases. CDR3 size: 15 residues. Between the trimmed V and J ends, which lost 5 bases and 4 bases, there was a span of 18 bases. The germline CDR1 and CDR2 sequences are SGHKS and YYEKEE (reference sequence). The CDR3 DNA follows: TGTGCCAGCAGTTGGGGGCTTGAGTCGGGCACTGAAGCTTTCTTT. Protein sequence: CASSWGLESGTEAFF.

The chain employs TRBV7-2 and TRBJ2-7, with TRBD2 identical over 10 bases. The germline V gene has CDR1 SGHTA and CDR2 FQGNSA. With 5 bases clipped from V and 5 bases from J, the junction kept 12 bases outside the gene matches. The CDR3 sequence is 16 residues long. The CDR3 loop reads CASSPGRVAGGNEQYF. CDR3 nucleotides: TGTGCCAGCAGCCCCGGGAGGGTAGCGGGAGGCAACGAGCAGTACTTC.

This chain uses TRBV4-1 with TRBJ2-4, with 14 bases fitting TRBD2. With V trimmed by 1 base and J by 0 bases, 2 bases remained unmatched. Germline V gene sequence: CDR1 MGHRA, CDR2 YSYEKL. The CDR3 has 18 amino acids. This CDR3 is CASSQGLAGGIAKNIQYF. Here the CDR3 DNA reads TGCGCCAGCAGCCAAGGACTAGCGGGAGGGATAGCCAAAAACATTCAGTACTTC.

The chain couples TRBV7-8 to TRBJ2-2; possibly TRBD1 for D (5 bases). This CDR3 is built from 18 residues. Germline CDR1 SGHVS, CDR2 FQNEAQ. Trimming took 2 bases from V and 0 from J, leaving 16 bases between them. Here the CDR3 DNA reads TGTGCCAGCAGCTTAAACCCCGGACCCAGGGCGAACACCGGGGAGCTGTTTTTT. Protein product: CASSLNPGPRANTGELFF.

The rearrangement links TRBV5-6 to TRBJ2-7; 9 bases map to TRBD1. The CDR3 runs to 14 residues. The germline V gene encodes CDR1 SGHDT and CDR2 YYEEEE. The V segment lost 0 bases and the J segment 2 bases; nucleotides outside the gene matches: 0. CDR3 residues: CASSLGQGAYEQYF. Here the CDR3 DNA reads TGTGCCAGCAGCTTGGGACAGGGGGCCTACGAGCAGTACTTC.

This clone turned up a few times. The rearrangement uses TRBV4-1 and TRBJ1-4; no clear D. CDR1 is MGHRA and CDR2 is YSYEKL in the germline V gene. The V end was cut by 3 bases, the J end by 3 bases, with 11 bases between. The CDR3 spans 15 residues. CDR3 sequence: CASSHPPGSNEKLFF. In nucleotides, the CDR3 is TGCGCCAGCAGCCACCCCCCCGGGTCTAATGAAAAACTGTTTTTT.

The chain recombines TRBV30 with TRBJ1-3; 8 positions agree with TRBD1. The J segment lost 8 bases and the V segment lost 1 base, leaving 4 bases of the junction unmatched. Germline loops: CDR1 GTSNPN, CDR2 SVGIG (reference sequence). This CDR3 region has 13 residues. CDR3 amino acids: CAWSASGGHTIYF. CDR3 nucleotides: TGTGCCTGGAGTGCATCAGGGGGCCACACCATATATTTT. Filled out from reference TRBV30 and TRBJ1-3, the complete variable domain reads SQTIHQWPATLVQPVGSPLSLECTVEGTSNPNLYWYRQAAGRGLQLLFYSVGIGQISSEVPQNLSASRPQDRQFILSSKKLLLSDSGFYLCAWSASGGHTIYFGEGSWLTVV.

The chain has TRBV9 and TRBJ1-6; 7 bases match TRBD1. Germline values: CDR1 SGDLS, CDR2 YYNGEE. The V gene end was trimmed by 0 bases and the J gene end by 9 bases; junction bases not matched to a gene: 3. This CDR3 is built from 14 residues. The CDR3 region is CASSVGGGPSPLHF. For the CDR3, the DNA is TGTGCCAGCAGCGTAGGAGGGGGCCCTTCACCCCTCCACTTT.

The chain is built from TRBV28 and TRBJ2-5; 11 bases are shared with TRBD1. CDR3 size: 15 residues. Germline CDR1 and CDR2: MDHEN and SYDVKM. The V and J ends lost 5 bases and 0 bases, in that order; junction bases with no gene match: 2. CDR3 amino acids: CASSGDRGYQETQYF. The CDR3 nucleotides are TGTGCCAGCAGTGGGGACAGGGGGTACCAAGAGACCCAGTACTTC.

V is TRBV7-8 and J is TRBJ1-2, with 7 bases matching TRBD1. This CDR3 is built from 14 residues. V lost 7 bases to trimming and J lost 4 bases; unmatched junction nucleotides: 9. CDR1 is SGHVS, CDR2 FQNEAQ, per germline. The CDR3 loop reads CASKTDRAGYGYTF. The CDR3 DNA reads TGTGCCAGCAAAACAGACAGGGCCGGCTATGGCTACACCTTC.

The CDR3, as DNA: TGTGCCAGCAGTCATCCGGGACAGGGGGCATCACCCCTCCACTTT. Translated: CASSHPGQGASPLHF. The gene calls are TRBV6-5 and TRBJ1-6; TRBD1 aligns across 12 bases. CDR1 is MNHEY, CDR2 SVGAGI, per germline. V trimming: 5 bases; J trimming: 10 bases; junction bases outside the gene matches: 6. The CDR3 covers 15 residues.

The chain uses TRBV21-1 and TRBJ2-5; the table's D call of TRBD1 was not tested on the DNA. TRBV21-1 is listed as a pseudogene. This CDR3 has 14 residues. The CDR3 here is CASSLRDNQETQYF. The CDR3 bases are TGTGCCAGCAGCCTACGGGACAATCAAGAGACCCAGTACTTC.

CDR3 amino acids: CASSSRDLRSEQYF. The CDR3, as DNA: TGTGCCAGCAGTTCCCGGGATCTTAGGTCCGAGCAGTACTTC. The gene calls are TRBV6-6 and TRBJ2-7; D is possibly TRBD2 (5 bases). The ends were cut back, 4 bases at V and 6 bases at J, with 16 bases in the middle. Germline-derived CDR1 and CDR2 are MNHNY and SVGAGI (reference sequence). The CDR3 has 14 amino acids.

The V gene is TRBV15, the J gene TRBJ2-7; 8 nucleotides line up with TRBD2. The CDR3 is made up of 16 amino acids. V shed 1 base and J 0 bases; nucleotides not matched to a gene: 5. Germline CDR1 LNHNV, CDR2 YYDKDF (reference sequence). The CDR3 DNA sequence: TGTGCCACCAGCAGAGGGGGTAGCGGGGTCTCCTACGAGCAGTACTTC. It encodes CATSRGGSGVSYEQYF.

This clone was counted between two and nine times. The rearrangement uses TRBV19 and TRBJ1-4; weak D call: TRBD1 (5 bases). Looked up from germline, CDR1 is LNHDA and CDR2 is SQIVND (reference sequence). The CDR3 sequence is 15 residues long. Trimming stripped 5 bases from V and 0 bases from J, with 10 bases between. CDR3 nucleotide sequence: TGTGCCAGTAGTGCCGGACAAGCAACTAATGAAAAACTGTTTTTT. Encoded protein: CASSAGQATNEKLFF.

V and J are TRBV20-1 and TRBJ1-5; D is undetermined. Trimming took 3 bases from V and 7 from J, leaving 13 bases between them. This CDR3 is 13 amino acids long. Germline loops: CDR1 DFQATT, CDR2 SNEGSKA (reference sequence). This CDR3 reads CSASGENAQPQHF. The CDR3 DNA follows: TGCAGTGCTAGTGGTGAGAACGCCCAGCCCCAGCATTTT.